The rows below give T cell receptor beta chains drawn from one sample of a study of T cells in Graves' hyperthyroidism and ophthalmopathy. MiXCR, applied by TCRdb to the multiplex PCR reads, yields one record per CDR3 protein. The sample shows about 590,000 distinct CDR3 sequences, 15% to 18% of them seen only once. Sequenced sample: blood. The receptor source for this set is a woman in her 30s with Graves' hyperthyroidism. Each CDR3 is given without its conserved first and last residue. The order of the fields is V gene, CDR3 length, J gene, CDR3 protein.

V: TRBV6-2/TRBV6-3; length: 11; J: TRBJ2-7; CDR3: AAQLAGESEQY
V: TRBV4-1; length: 15; J: TRBJ1-2; CDR3: ASSQDFGSMYSYGYT
V: TRBV19; length: 16; J: TRBJ2-3; CDR3: ASSIGGGRAVSSDTQY
V: TRBV30; length: 12; J: TRBJ2-3; CDR3: AWSVWETPATQY
V: TRBV19; length: 11; J: TRBJ2-1; CDR3: ASSIISNNEQF
V: TRBV30; length: 12; J: TRBJ1-1; CDR3: AWSGDALNTEAF
V: TRBV27; length: 12; J: TRBJ1-5; CDR3: ASAGGGSNQPQH
V: TRBV5-1; length: 13; J: TRBJ2-1; CDR3: ASSLIGGQYNEQF
V: TRBV5-5; length: 13; J: TRBJ2-1; CDR3: ASSLDGLAFNEQF
V: TRBV10-3; length: 12; J: TRBJ2-7; CDR3: ATGGTSGIDEQY
V: TRBV20-1; length: 13; J: TRBJ2-5; CDR3: SARGVGQGGETQY
V: TRBV10-1; length: 17; J: TRBJ2-2; CDR3: ASSESTHPGGTNTGELF
V: TRBV5-5; length: 12; J: TRBJ1-2; CDR3: ASSFQDSNYGYT
V: TRBV7-2; length: 12; J: TRBJ2-7; CDR3: ASSESFSSYEQY
V: TRBV5-6; length: 12; J: TRBJ2-1; CDR3: ASSLVDRGNEQF
V: TRBV4-1; length: 15; J: TRBJ2-7; CDR3: ASSRILPGQGFDEQY
V: TRBV28; length: 12; J: TRBJ2-5; CDR3: ASSWGQGLGTQY
V: TRBV11-3; length: 13; J: TRBJ2-1; CDR3: VSSLAGDSNNEQF
V: TRBV9; length: 15; J: TRBJ2-4; CDR3: ASSVSGGGRAKNIQY
V: TRBV7-3; length: 14; J: TRBJ2-3; CDR3: ASSPSLAGGTDTQY
V: TRBV27; length: 11; J: TRBJ1-2; CDR3: ATSSTRFRGYT
V: TRBV9; length: 11; J: TRBJ1-1; CDR3: ASSVSGRTEAF
V: TRBV12-5; length: 11; J: TRBJ2-3; CDR3: ASSVAGADTQY
V: TRBV12-3/TRBV12-4; length: 10; J: TRBJ1-2; CDR3: ASRQSNYGYT
V: TRBV20-1; length: 16; J: TRBJ2-7; CDR3: SARGTGLGTSGSYEQY
V: TRBV18; length: 15; J: TRBJ2-5; CDR3: ASSPLTGLAGEETQY
V: TRBV10-3; length: 14; J: TRBJ2-5; CDR3: AISESRQGGQETQY
V: TRBV12-3/TRBV12-4; length: 18; J: TRBJ1-5; CDR3: ASSSSGTGGILALNQPQH
V: TRBV12-3/TRBV12-4; length: 12; J: TRBJ1-5; CDR3: ASSYLGPNQPQH
V: TRBV5-8; length: 14; J: TRBJ2-5; CDR3: ASSLVLVGYKETQY
V: TRBV9; length: 11; J: TRBJ2-1; CDR3: ASSVILGDEQF
V: TRBV12-3/TRBV12-4; length: 12; J: TRBJ1-6; CDR3: ASSWVSYNSPLH
V: TRBV20-1; length: 14; J: TRBJ2-1; CDR3: SARDPRRERLNEQF
V: TRBV11-2; length: 13; J: TRBJ2-7; CDR3: ASIPRVASSYEQY
V: TRBV12-3/TRBV12-4; length: 16; J: TRBJ2-2; CDR3: ASSLADPGLAGTGELF
V: TRBV20-1; length: 14; J: TRBJ2-7; CDR3: SAAGTSGRRSYEQY
V: TRBV7-2; length: 15; J: TRBJ1-4; CDR3: ASSLAGTGATNEKLF